This T cell receptor (beta chain) derives from a study of blood T cell repertoires in COVID-19 (dated by TCRdb to about 2020). Describing the broader study: The collaborator samples originated in the United States, Italy and Spain and spanned the acute and convalescent phases of COVID-19. Samples were obtained from the ongoing ImmuneRACE study (first 160 participants) and from over 1,000 subjects provided by 6 global collaborators. Sample metadata almost always included a de-identified subject ID, COVID-19 status, age in years and sex. A freely available public database, intended as a resource for researchers studying the immune response to SARS-CoV-2, is where the repertoires were released. The dataset comprised deeply sampled blood TCRbeta repertoires from subjects exposed to, actively infected with, or recovered from COVID-19. The material from the prospective study consisted of cDNA or gDNA derived from T cells, B-cell-depleted T cells, or PBMCs. Where available, HLA class I and class II types were taken from metadata supplied by the sample provider and were not determined by assay-based typing.

Participants in the prospective study were aged roughly 18 to 95 years, lived in 20 to 30 United States geographic areas, and enrolled through a virtual design. To assign participants to cohorts, the prospective study relied on clinical history that participants themselves reported in a screening survey and a study questionnaire. Recovered participants in ImmuneRACE Cohort 3 were defined as having two consecutive negative NP/OP PCR tests, clearance from a healthcare professional, or resolution of symptoms. In the prospective study, whole blood, serum and a nasopharyngeal or oropharyngeal swab were collected from each participant by mobile phlebotomists. Additional blood draws and questionnaires over an approximately two-month period could optionally be provided by prospective study participants. Before DNA extraction, prospective study blood samples were shipped either frozen or at room temperature.

Of note for this clone: The antigen this receptor binds is unknown. Base quality data are lacking; no much larger clone is found one base away.

Broader findings and caveats from the paper: How much clinical and demographic metadata was included differed by source and by participant, and the metadata was provided uncurated.

TCRbeta CDR3 regions were amplified from genomic DNA by means of the immunoSEQ Assay, a bias-controlled multiplex PCR. On the authors' methods: The number of nucleated cells in each sample was estimated from the amplification of reference gene primers within the assay. To quantify the absolute abundance of each unique TCRbeta CDR3 rearrangement, sequence reads were collapsed and filtered. For each sample, productive Simpson clonality was calculated by taking the square root of Simpson's diversity index across productive rearrangements. This is the immuneACCESS table as TCRdb keeps it, with only in-frame sequences that have V and J called. A part of the clones is gone; compared with another copy, unresolved V genes explain less than half, and the rest is unexplained. V and J calls plus clone size are reproduced from that table; the DNA served to infer D and trimming. The sample has more than 150,000 clones on record, approximately 88% of them singletons. The ten largest make up 13% of the sample.

Specimen: PBMCs or T cells enriched from blood (not recorded which). The sequence was collected from a woman aged 60-70 years who had recovered from COVID-19.

The DNA sequence is given as TGTGCCAGCACCACGGGACAGGGGAATGAAAAACTGTTTTTT. This translates into CASTTGQGNEKLFF. The V gene is TRBV28 and the J gene is TRBJ1-4; 10 middle bases align to TRBD1. The CDR1 and CDR2 encoded by the germline V gene are MDHEN and SYDVKM. Reading from cysteine to phenylalanine, the CDR3 counts 14 amino acids. Only the CDR3 portion is preserved as DNA: 42 bases, with reading frame beginning at the first base. V ends up 7 bases short and J 5 bases short, with an unmatched junction base count of 4. Joined to the reference TRBV28 and TRBJ1-4 proteins, this CDR3 gives the full variable domain: DVKVTQSSRYLVKRTGEKVFLECVQDMDHENMFWYRQDPGLGLRLIYFSYDVKMKEKGDIPEGYSVSREKKERFSLILESASTNQTSMYLCASTTGQGNEKLFFGSGTQLSVL.